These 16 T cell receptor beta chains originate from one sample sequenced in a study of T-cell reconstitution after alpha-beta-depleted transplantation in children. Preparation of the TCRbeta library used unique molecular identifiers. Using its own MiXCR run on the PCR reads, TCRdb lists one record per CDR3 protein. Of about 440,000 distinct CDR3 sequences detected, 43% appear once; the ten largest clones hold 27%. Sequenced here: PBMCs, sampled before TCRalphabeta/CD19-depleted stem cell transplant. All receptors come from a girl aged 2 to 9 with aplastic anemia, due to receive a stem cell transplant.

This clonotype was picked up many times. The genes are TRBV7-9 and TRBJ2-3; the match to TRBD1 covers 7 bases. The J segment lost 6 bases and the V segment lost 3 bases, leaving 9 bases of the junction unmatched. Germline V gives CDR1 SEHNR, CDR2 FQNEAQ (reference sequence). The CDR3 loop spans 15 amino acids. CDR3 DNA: TGTGCCAGCAGCTTCGGACAGGCCTATAGCGATACGCAGTATTTT. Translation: CASSFGQAYSDTQYF.

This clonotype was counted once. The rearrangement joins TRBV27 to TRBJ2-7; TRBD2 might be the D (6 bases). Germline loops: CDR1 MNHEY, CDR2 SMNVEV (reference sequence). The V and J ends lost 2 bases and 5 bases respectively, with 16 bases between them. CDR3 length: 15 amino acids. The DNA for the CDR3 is TGTGCCAGCAGTTTAAGGTGGCGGGGAGGAGACGAGCAGTACTTC. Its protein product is CASSLRWRGGDEQYF.

The CDR3 DNA reads TGTGCCAGTAGTCCCCAGCAGGGGGCTGTTGGTCAGCCCCAGCATTTT. Protein product: CASSPQQGAVGQPQHF. The V and J genes are TRBV19 and TRBJ1-5; TRBD1 matches at 8 bases. J lost 6 bases, V lost 5 bases, and 12 bases had no gene match. The CDR3 has 16 residues. Germline loops: CDR1 LNHDA, CDR2 SQIVND (reference sequence).

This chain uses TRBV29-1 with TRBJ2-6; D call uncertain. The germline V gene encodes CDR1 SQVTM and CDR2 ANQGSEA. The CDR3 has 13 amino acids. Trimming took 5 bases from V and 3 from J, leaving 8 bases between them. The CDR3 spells CSVWVYGANVLTF. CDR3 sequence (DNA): TGCAGCGTTTGGGTATATGGGGCCAACGTCCTGACTTTC.

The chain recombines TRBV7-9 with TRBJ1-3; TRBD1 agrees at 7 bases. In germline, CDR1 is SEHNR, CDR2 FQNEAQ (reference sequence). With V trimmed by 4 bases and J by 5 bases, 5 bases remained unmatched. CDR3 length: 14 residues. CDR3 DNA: TGTGCCAGCAGCTGGGGGACAGAAAGAAACACCATATATTTT. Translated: CASSWGTERNTIYF. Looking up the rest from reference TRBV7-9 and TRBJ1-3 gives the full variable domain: DTGVSQNPRHKITKRGQNVTFRCDPISEHNRLYWYRQTLGQGPEFLTYFQNEAQLEKSRLLSDRFSAERPKGSFSTLEIQRTEQGDSAMYLCASSWGTERNTIYFGEGSWLTVV.

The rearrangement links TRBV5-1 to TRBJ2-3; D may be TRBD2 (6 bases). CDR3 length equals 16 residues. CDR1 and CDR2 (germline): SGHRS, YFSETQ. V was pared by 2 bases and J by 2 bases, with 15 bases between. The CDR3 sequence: CASSLLAGLPTDTQYF. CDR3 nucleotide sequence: TGCGCCAGCAGCTTACTAGCAGGATTACCCACAGATACGCAGTATTTT. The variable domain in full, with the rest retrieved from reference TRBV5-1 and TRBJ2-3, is KAGVTQTPRYLIKTRGQQVTLSCSPISGHRSVSWYQQTPGQGLQFLFEYFSETQRNKGNFPGRFSGRQFSNSRSEMNVSTLELGDSALYLCASSLLAGLPTDTQYFGPGTRLTVL.

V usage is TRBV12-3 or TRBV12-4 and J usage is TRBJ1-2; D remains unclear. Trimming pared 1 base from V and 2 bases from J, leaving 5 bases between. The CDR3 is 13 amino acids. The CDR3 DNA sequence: TGTGCCAGCAGTTTAGTGGAGAACTATGGCTACACCTTC. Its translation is CASSLVENYGYTF.

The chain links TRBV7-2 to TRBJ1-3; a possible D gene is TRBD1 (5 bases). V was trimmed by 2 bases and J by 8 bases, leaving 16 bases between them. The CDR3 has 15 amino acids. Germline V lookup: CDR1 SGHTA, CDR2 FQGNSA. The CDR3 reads CASSLTRDEGHTIYF. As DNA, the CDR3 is TGTGCCAGCAGCTTAACCAGGGATGAAGGACACACCATATATTTT. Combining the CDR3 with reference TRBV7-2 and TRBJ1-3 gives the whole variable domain GAGVSQSPSNKVTEKGKDVELRCDPISGHTALYWYRQSLGQGLEFLIYFQGNSAPDKSGLPSDRFSAERTGGSVSTLTIQRTQQEDSAVYLCASSLTRDEGHTIYFGEGSWLTVV.

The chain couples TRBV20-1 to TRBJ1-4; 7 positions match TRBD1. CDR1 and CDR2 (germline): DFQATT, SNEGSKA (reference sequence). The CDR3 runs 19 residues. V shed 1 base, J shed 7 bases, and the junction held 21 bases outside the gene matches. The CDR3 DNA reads TGCAGTGCTAGAGTGATGGGGCTAAACAGGGGTCTTGGTGGTGAAAAACTGTTTTTT. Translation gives CSARVMGLNRGLGGEKLFF.

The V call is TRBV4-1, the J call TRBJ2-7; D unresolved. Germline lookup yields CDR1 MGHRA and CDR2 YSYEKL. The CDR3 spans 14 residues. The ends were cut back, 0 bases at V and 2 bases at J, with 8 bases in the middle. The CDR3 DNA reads TGCGCCAGCAGCCAAGATGCAGGTACCTACGAGCAGTACTTC. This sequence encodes CASSQDAGTYEQYF.

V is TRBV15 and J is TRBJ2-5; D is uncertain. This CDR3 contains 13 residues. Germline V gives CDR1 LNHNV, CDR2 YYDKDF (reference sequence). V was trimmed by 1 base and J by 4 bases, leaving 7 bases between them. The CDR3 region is CATSRAQGETQYF. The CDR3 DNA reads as TGTGCCACCAGCAGAGCCCAAGGAGAGACCCAGTACTTC.

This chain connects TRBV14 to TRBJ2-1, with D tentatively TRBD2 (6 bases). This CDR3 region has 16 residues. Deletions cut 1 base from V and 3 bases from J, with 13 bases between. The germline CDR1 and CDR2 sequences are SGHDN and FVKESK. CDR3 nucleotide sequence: TGTGCCAGCAGCCAAGGCGGTAGCGGAGTCTACAATGAGCAGTTCTTC. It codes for CASSQGGSGVYNEQFF.

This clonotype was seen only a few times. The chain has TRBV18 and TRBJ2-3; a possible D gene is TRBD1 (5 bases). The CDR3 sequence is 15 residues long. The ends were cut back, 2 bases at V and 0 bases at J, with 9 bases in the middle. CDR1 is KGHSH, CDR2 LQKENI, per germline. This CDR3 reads CASSPRGRSTDTQYF. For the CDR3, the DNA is TGTGCCAGCTCACCAAGGGGCAGGAGCACAGATACGCAGTATTTT.

CDR3: CASSQAGTGGYGYTF. The CDR3 bases are TGTGCCAGCAGCCAAGCTGGGACAGGGGGATATGGCTACACCTTC. V usage is TRBV4-2 and J usage is TRBJ1-2; TRBD1 matches 11 bases. The CDR3 is 15 residues long. The germline V gene encodes CDR1 LGHNA and CDR2 YNFKEQ. V was clipped by 1 base and J by 5 bases; unmatched bases: 3.

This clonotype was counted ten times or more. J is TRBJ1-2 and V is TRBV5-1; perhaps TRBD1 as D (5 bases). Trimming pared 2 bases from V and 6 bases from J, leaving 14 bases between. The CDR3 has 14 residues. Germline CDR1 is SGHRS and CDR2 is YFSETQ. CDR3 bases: TGCGCCAGCAGCTTCACAGGCGGTACGGATGGCTACACCTTC. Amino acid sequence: CASSFTGGTDGYTF.

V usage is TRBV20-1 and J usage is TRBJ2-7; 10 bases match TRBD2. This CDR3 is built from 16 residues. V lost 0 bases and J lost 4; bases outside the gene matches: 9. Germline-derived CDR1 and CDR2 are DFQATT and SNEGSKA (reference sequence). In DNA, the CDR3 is TGCAGTGCTAGAGATCTTACAGGGACTAGCGCGTACGAGCAGTACTTC. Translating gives CSARDLTGTSAYEQYF.